This T cell receptor (beta chain) was obtained from a study of blood T cell repertoires in COVID-19. Study as a whole: PBMCs, B-cell-depleted T cells, or T cells provided the cDNA or gDNA that made up the material.

Seattle patient enrollment occurred during active infection, with longitudinal follow-up thereafter. As processed by the authors: For nucleated cells, counts were estimated from reference gene primer amplification. Profiled with immunoSEQ multiplex PCR; TCRdb holds only in-frame clones, not every one. That table gives V, J and clone size, and the DNA gave D and trimming. The sample includes around 210,000 clones, 75% to 85% seen only once; the top ten take approximately 5.1%. Material: peripheral blood. The origin of this receptor is a man aged 45-60 years with COVID-19, enrolled during active disease.

For the CDR3, the DNA is TGTGCCATCAGTGAGTCCTTCGGAGGCGATGAAAAACTGTTTTTT. It codes for CAISESFGGDEKLFF. This rearrangement joins TRBV10-3 to TRBJ1-4; D is unresolved. The V and J ends lost 0 bases and 6 bases respectively, with 11 bases between them. Germline loops: CDR1 ENHRY, CDR2 SYGVKD. The CDR3 runs 15 residues.